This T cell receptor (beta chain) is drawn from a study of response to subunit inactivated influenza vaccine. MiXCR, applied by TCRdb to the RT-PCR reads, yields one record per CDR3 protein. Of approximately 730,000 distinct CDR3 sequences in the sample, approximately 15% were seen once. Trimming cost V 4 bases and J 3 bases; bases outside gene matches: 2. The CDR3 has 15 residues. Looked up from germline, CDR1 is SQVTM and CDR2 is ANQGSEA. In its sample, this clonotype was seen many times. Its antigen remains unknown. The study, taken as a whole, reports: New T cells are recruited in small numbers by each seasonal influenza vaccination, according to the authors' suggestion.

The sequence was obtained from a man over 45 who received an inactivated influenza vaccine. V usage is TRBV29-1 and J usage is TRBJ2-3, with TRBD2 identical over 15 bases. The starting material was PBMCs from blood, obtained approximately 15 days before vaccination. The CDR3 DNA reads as TGCAGCGTTGCAGGGACTAGCGGGAGGACAGATACGCAGTATTTT. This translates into CSVAGTSGRTDTQYF.